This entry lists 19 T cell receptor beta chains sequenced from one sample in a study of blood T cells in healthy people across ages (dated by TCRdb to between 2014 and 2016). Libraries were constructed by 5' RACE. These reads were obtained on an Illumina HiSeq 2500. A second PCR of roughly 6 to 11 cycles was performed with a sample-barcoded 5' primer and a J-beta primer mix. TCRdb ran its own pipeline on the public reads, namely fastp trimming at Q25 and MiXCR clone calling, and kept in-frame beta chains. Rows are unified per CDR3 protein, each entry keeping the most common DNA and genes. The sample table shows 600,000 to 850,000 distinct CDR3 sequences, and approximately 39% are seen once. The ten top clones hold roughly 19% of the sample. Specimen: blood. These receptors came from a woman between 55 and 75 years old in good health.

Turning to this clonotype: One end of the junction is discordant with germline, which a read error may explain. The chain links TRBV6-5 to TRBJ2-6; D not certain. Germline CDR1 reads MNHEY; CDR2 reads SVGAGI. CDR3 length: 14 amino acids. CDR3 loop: CANSDTSGANVLTF. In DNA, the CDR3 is TGTGCCAACAGTGACACCTCTGGGGCCAACGTCCTGACTTTC.

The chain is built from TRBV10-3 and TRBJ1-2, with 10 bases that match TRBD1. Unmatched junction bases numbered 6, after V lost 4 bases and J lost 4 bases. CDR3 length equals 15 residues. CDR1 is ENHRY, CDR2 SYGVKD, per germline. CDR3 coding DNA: TGTGCCATCAGTGCTCCGGGACAGGGGACCTATGGCTACACCTTC. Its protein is CAISAPGQGTYGYTF.

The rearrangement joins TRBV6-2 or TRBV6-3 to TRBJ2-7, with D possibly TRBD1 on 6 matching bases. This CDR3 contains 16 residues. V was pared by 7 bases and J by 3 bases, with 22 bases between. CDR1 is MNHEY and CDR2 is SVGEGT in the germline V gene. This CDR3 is CASTMDSPRALYEQYF. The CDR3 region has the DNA TGTGCCAGCACTATGGACAGCCCGAGAGCCCTCTACGAGCAGTACTTC.

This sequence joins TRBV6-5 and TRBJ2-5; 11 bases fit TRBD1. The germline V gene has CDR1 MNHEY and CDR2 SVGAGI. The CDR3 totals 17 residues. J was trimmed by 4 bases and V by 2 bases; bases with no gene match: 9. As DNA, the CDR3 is TGTGCCAGCAGTTACCCAGTCCGGGACAGGGGGACAGAGACCCAGTACTTC. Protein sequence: CASSYPVRDRGTETQYF.

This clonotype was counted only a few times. The CDR3 is CSARELRTDTQYF. In DNA, the CDR3 is TGCAGTGCTAGAGAACTCCGCACAGATACGCAGTATTTT. This sequence joins TRBV20-1 and TRBJ2-3; D is ambiguous. From germline, CDR1 is DFQATT and CDR2 SNEGSKA (reference sequence). The CDR3 consists of 13 residues. V was pared by 0 bases and J by 1 base, with 5 bases between.

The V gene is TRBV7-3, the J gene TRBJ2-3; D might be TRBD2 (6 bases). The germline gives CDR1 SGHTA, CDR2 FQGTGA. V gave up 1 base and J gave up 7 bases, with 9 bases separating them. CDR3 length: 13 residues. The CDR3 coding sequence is TGTGCCAGCAGCTTAAGGGGAGGCTATACGCAGTATTTT. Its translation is CASSLRGGYTQYF.

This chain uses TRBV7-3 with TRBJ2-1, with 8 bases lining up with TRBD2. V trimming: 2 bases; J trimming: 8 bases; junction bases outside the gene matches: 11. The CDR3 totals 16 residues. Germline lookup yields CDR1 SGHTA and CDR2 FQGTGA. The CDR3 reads CASSLGGQRELDEQFF. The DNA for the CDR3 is TGTGCCAGCAGCTTAGGGGGCCAGCGGGAGCTCGATGAGCAGTTCTTC.

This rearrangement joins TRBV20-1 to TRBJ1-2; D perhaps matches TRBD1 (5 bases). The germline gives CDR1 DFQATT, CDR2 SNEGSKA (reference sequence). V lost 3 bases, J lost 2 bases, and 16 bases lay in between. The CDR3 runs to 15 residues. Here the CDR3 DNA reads TGCAGTGCTAGGGCAACAGGTAGCGGCAACTATGGCTACACCTTC. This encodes CSARATGSGNYGYTF.

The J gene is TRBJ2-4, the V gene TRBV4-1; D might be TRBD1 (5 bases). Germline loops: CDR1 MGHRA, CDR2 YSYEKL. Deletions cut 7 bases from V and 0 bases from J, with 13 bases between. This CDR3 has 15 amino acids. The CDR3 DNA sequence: TGCGCCAGCACGGTGGACACTGTAGCCAAAAACATTCAGTACTTC. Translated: CASTVDTVAKNIQYF.

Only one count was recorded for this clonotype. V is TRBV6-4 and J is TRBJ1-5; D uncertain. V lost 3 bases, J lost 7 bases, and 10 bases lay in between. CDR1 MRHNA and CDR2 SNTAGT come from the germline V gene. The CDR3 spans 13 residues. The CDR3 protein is CASSEEVNQPQHF. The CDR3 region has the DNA TGTGCCAGCAGTGAGGAAGTGAACCAGCCCCAGCATTTT.

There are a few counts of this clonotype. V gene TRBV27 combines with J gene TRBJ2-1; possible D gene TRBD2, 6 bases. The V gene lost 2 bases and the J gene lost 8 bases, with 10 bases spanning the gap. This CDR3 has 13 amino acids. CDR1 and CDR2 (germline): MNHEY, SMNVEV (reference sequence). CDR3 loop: CASSLRRVHEQFF. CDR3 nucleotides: TGTGCCAGCAGTTTAAGGAGGGTCCATGAGCAGTTCTTC.

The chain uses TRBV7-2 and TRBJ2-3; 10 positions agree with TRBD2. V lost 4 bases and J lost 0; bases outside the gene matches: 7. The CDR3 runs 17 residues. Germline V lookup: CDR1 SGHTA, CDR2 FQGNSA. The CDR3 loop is CASSSLSGGDSTDTQYF. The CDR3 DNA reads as TGTGCCAGCAGCTCCCTGAGCGGGGGGGATAGCACAGATACGCAGTATTTT.

The CDR3 loop reads CASSREFRGETQYF. Written as DNA, the CDR3 is TGTGCCAGCAGCCGTGAGTTCCGGGGAGAGACCCAGTACTTC. The rearrangement uses TRBV7-2 and TRBJ2-5; D is perhaps TRBD2 (5 bases). This CDR3 contains 14 residues. Germline V gene lookup returns CDR1 SGHTA and CDR2 FQGNSA. Trimming took off 5 bases at V and 4 bases at J, with 14 bases between the two ends.

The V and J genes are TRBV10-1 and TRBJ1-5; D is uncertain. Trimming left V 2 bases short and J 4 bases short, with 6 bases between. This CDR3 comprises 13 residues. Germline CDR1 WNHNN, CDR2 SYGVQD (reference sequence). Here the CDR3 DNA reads TGCGCCAGCAGTGAGATACGGAATCAGCCCCAGCATTTT. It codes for CASSEIRNQPQHF.

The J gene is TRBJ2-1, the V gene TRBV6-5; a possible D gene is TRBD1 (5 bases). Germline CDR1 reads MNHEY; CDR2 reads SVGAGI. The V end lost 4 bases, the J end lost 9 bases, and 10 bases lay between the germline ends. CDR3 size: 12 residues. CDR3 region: CASSCQGSEQFF. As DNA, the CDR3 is TGTGCCAGCAGTTGCCAGGGCAGTGAGCAGTTCTTC.

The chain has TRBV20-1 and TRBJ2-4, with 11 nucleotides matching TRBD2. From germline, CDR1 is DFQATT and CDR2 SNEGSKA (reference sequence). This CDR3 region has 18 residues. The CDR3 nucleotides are TGCAGCGGCGCCCTTAGCGGGAGGGCCGGGGTAGCCAAAAACATTCAGTACTTC. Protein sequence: CSGALSGRAGVAKNIQYF.

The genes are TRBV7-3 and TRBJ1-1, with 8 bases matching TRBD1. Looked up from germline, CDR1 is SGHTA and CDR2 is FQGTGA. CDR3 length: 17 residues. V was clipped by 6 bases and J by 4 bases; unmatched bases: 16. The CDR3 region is CASRLDRGPLRTTEAFF. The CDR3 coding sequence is TGTGCCAGCAGGTTAGACAGGGGTCCCCTCCGAACCACTGAAGCTTTCTTT.

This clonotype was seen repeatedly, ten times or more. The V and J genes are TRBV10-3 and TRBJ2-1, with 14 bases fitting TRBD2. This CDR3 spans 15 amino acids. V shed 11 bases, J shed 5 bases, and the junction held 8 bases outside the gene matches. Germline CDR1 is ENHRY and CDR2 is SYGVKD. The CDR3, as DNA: TGTGCCTCCCGACTAGCGGGGGGGCAGGACAATGAGCAGTTCTTC. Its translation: CASRLAGGQDNEQFF.

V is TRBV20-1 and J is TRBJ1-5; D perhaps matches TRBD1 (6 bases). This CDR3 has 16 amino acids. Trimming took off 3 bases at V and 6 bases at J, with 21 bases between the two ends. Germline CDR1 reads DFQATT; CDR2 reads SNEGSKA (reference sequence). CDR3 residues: CSASYQGRRLGQPQHF. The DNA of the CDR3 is TGCAGTGCTAGTTATCAGGGGCGCAGACTAGGTCAGCCCCAGCATTTT.